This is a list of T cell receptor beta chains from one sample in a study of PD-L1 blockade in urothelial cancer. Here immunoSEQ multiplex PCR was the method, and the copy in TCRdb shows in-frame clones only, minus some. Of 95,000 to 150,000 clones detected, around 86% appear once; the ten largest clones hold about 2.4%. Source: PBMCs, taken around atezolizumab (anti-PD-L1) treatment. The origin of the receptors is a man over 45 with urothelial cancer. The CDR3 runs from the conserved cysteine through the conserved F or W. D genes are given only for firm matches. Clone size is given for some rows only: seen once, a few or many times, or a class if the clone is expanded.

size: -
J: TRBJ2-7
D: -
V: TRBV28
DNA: TGTGCCAGCCGATCGTACGGTGGCTCCTACGAGCAGTACTTC
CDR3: CASRSYGGSYEQYF

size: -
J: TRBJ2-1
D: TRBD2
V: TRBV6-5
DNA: TGTGCCAGCAGTTACACGGCTAGCGGGAGGAATGAGCAGTTCTTC
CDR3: CASSYTASGRNEQFF

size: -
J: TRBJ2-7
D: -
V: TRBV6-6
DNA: TGTGCCAGCAGTTACGACTCTAGCTGGGGCGAGCAGTACTTC
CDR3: CASSYDSSWGEQYF

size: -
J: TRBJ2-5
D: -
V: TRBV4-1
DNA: TGCGCCAGCAGCCAAGAAGGGCAGGGGTACGAGACCCAGTACTTC
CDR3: CASSQEGQGYETQYF

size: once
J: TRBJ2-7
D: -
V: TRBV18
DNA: TGTGCCAGCTCACCCCCCGGCGCGGGAACCGAGCAGTACTTC
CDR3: CASSPPGAGTEQYF

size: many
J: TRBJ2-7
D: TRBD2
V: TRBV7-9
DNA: TGTGCCAGCGAATTGACTAGCGGGAACTCCTACGAGCAGTACTTC
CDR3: CASELTSGNSYEQYF

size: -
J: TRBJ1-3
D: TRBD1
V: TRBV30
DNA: TGTGCCTGCTCCGGGACAGGCCTCTCTGGAAACACCATATATTTT
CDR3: CACSGTGLSGNTIYF

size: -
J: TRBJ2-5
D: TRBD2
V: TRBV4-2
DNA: TGTGCCAGCAGCCCCTTGCGGGAGGTCAGAGAGACCCAGTACTTC
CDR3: CASSPLREVRETQYF

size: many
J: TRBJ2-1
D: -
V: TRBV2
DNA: TGTGCCAGCAAGGCCGCGGAAATGGGGCAGTTCTTC
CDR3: CASKAAEMGQFF

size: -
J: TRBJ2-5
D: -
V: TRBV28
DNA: TGTGCCAGCAGTTTTGACAGGATCCAAGAGACCCAGTACTTC
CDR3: CASSFDRIQETQYF

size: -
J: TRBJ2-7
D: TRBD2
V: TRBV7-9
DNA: TGTGCCAGCAGCTCCGGGGTAGCGGGATACGAGCAGTACTTC
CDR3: CASSSGVAGYEQYF

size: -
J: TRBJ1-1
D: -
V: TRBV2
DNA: TGTGCCAGCAGTGAGGCAGTTGGCACTGAAGCTTTCTTT
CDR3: CASSEAVGTEAFF

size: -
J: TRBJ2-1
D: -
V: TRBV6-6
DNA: TGTGCCAGCAGTCCCACGAAGGGGCACAATGAGCAGTTCTTC
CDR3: CASSPTKGHNEQFF

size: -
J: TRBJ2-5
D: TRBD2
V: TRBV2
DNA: TGTGCCAGCAGGGGAGCGGGGGGAGGATGGACCCAGTACTTC
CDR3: CASRGAGGGWTQYF

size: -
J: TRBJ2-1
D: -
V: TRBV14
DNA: TGTGCCAGCAGCGTACAAATCCGGACAGAGCAGTTCTTC
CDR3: CASSVQIRTEQFF

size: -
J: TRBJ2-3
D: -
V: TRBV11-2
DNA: TGTGCCAGCAGCTTAGATCGGGGAGATACGCAGTATTTT
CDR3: CASSLDRGDTQYF

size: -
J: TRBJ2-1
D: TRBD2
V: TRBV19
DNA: TGTGCCAGTAGCTTCTCCGGGACTAGCGGGAGCTATGAGCAGTTCTTC
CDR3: CASSFSGTSGSYEQFF

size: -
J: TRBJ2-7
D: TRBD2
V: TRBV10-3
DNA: TGTGCCATCAGTGCGCTCGGGGGGGGAACTAGCGGGAGGGCTAACGAGCAGTACTTC
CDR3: CAISALGGGTSGRANEQYF

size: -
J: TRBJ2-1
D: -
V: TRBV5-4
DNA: TGTGCCAGCAGCTTGGGAGGCGCTGGCGGATACAATGAGCAGTTCTTC
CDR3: CASSLGGAGGYNEQFF

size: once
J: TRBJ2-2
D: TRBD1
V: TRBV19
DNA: TGTGCCAGCGGGGACAGGGTCGGCCCCGGGGAGCTGTTTTTT
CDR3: CASGDRVGPGELFF

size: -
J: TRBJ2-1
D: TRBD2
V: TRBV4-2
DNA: TGTGCCAGCAGCCATGGTGGACTAGCGGGATTCCTCGGGAATGAGCAGTTCTTC
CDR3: CASSHGGLAGFLGNEQFF

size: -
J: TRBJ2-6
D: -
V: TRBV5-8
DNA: TGTGCCAGCAGCTTGTCACAGGGTCATTTCTCTGGGGCCAACGTCCTGACTTTC
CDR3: CASSLSQGHFSGANVLTF

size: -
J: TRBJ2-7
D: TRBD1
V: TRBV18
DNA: TGTGCCAGCTCACCCGGACAGGGAGGCTACTACGAGCAGTACTTC
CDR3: CASSPGQGGYYEQYF

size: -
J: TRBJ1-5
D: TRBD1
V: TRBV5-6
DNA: TGTGCCAGCAGCTGGGGACAGGGTCAGCCCCAGCATTTT
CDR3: CASSWGQGQPQHF

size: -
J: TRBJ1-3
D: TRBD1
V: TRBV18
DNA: TGTGCCAGCTCATCCCGACAGGGACCCTCTGGAAACACCATATATTTT
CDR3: CASSSRQGPSGNTIYF

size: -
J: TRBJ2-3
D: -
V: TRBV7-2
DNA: TGTGCCAGCAGCTTAGTTTTCGGCGGGGAACGCACAGATACGCAGTATTTT
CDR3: CASSLVFGGERTDTQYF

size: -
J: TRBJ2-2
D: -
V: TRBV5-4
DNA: TGTGCCAGCAGCCGGGACTTACGCACCGGGGAGCTGTTTTTT
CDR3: CASSRDLRTGELFF

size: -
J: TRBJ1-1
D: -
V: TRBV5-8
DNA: TGTGCCAGCAGCTTCTACACTGAAGCTTTCTTT
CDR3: CASSFYTEAFF

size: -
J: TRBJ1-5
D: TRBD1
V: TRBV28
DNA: TGTGCCAGCAGTTCTCAACAGGGGAAGGGGAACAATCAGCCCCAGCATTTT
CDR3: CASSSQQGKGNNQPQHF

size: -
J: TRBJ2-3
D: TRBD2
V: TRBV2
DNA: TGTGCCAGCAGCTCGGCTAGCGGGATGTTCGATACGCAGTATTTT
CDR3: CASSSASGMFDTQYF

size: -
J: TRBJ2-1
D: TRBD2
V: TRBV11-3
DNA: TGTGCCAGCAGCGCAGGCGGGACTAGTGTCGGGGAGCAGTTCTTC
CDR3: CASSAGGTSVGEQFF

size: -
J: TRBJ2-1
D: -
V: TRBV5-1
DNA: TGCGCCAGCAGCTTGGGTGGACTGTCGGGTGAGCAGTTCTTC
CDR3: CASSLGGLSGEQFF

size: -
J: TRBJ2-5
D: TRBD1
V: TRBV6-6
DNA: TGTGCCAGCAGGGGGACAGGACAAGAGACCCAGTACTTC
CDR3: CASRGTGQETQYF

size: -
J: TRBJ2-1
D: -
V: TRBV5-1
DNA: TGCGCCAGCAGCTTGGCCGGAGGGAGCTTCGTCGATGAGCAGTTCTTC
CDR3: CASSLAGGSFVDEQFF

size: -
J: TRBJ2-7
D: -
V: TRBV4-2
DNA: TGTGCCAGCAGCCAAGATAGGACAGCCTCCTACGAGCAGTACTTC
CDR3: CASSQDRTASYEQYF

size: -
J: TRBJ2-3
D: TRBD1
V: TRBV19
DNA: TGTGCCTGCAGGCGACAGGGTGGGGCAGATACGCAGTATTTT
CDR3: CACRRQGGADTQYF

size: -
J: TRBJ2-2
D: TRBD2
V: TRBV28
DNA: TGTGCCAGCATTGGGCGGGAGCCTTACACCGGGGAGCTGTTTTTT
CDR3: CASIGREPYTGELFF

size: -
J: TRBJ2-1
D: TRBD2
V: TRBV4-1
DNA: TGCGCCACCGGCCTAGCGGGAGGGAATGAGCAGTTCTTC
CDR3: CATGLAGGNEQFF

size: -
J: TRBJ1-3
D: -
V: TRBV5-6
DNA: TGTGCCAGCAGCTTGCTGGACACTGGAAACACCATATATTTT
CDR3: CASSLLDTGNTIYF

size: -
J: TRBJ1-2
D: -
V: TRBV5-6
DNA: TGTGCCAGCAGCTTCGGACACAGTAACTATGGCTACACCTTC
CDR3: CASSFGHSNYGYTF

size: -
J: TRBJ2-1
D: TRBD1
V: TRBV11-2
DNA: TGTGCCAGCAGACCGGGACAGTCCTACAATGAGCAGTTCTTC
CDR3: CASRPGQSYNEQFF

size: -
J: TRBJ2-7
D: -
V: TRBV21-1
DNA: TGTGCCAGCAGCAAAGCGTCGAGCGGGAGGGGCGAGCAGTACTTC
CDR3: CASSKASSGRGEQYF

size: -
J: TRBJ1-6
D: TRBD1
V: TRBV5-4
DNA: TGTGCCAGCAGACAGGGACAGGGAAATTCACCCCTCCACTTT
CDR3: CASRQGQGNSPLHF

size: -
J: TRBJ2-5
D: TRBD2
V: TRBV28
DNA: TGTGCCAGCAATGGGGGGGGCCAAGAGACCCAGTACTTC
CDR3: CASNGGGQETQYF

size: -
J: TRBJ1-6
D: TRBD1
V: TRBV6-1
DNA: TGTGCCAGCAAGACAGGGGCGGTTGATTCACCCCTCCACTTT
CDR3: CASKTGAVDSPLHF

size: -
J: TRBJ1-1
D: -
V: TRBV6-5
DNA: TGTGCCAGCAGTTACCGCGGGGACACTGAAGCTTTCTTT
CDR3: CASSYRGDTEAFF

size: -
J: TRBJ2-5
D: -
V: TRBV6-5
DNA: TGTGCCAGCAGTTACTCGAGAGCCTCAAGCCGCGAGACCCAGTACTTC
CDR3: CASSYSRASSRETQYF

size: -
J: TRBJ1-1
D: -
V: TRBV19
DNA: TGTGCCAGTAGGCGAGCCTACCCCGGGAACACTGAAGCTTTCTTT
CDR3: CASRRAYPGNTEAFF

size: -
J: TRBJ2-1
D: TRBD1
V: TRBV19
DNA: TGTGCCAGTAGTATCTCGACAGGGGGTTACAATGAGCAGTTCTTC
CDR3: CASSISTGGYNEQFF

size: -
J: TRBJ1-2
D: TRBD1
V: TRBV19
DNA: TGTGCCAGTAGTATGGAGGACAGGGGGCTCTATGGCTACACCTTC
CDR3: CASSMEDRGLYGYTF